The rows below give T cell receptor beta chains drawn from one sample of a study of CD8+ T cells in alopecia areata. The data were produced by immunoSEQ multiplex PCR, yet TCRdb's version contains in-frame clones alone and is incomplete. The sample carries about 180,000 clones, about 67% recorded once. The material was CD8+ T cells sorted from blood, obtained at week 0. Every receptor here comes from a human donor with alopecia areata. The CDR3 runs from the conserved cysteine through the conserved F or W. A D gene is named only where the DNA matches it firmly. For some rows the clone size is stated as once, few or many, or as a class when expanded; others skip it.

j_call clone_size d_call v_call cdr3_aa cdr3_nt
TRBJ2-3 . TRBD1 TRBV13 CASSSGDRSNTDTQYF TGTGCCAGCAGCTCGGGGGACAGGTCTAACACAGATACGCAGTATTTT
TRBJ1-1 . . TRBV27 CASSLGTEAFF TGTGCCAGCAGTTTGGGCACTGAAGCTTTCTTT
TRBJ1-1 . . TRBV19 CASRSGTEAFF TGTGCCAGTAGATCTGGCACTGAAGCTTTCTTT
TRBJ2-5 . TRBD2 TRBV6-5 CASSPSGGLQKTQYF TGTGCCAGCAGTCCTAGCGGGGGGCTCCAGAAGACCCAGTACTTC
TRBJ2-7 . TRBD2 TRBV27 CASSLSGGGASEQYF TGTGCCAGCAGTTTATCCGGCGGGGGGGCCTCCGAGCAGTACTTC
TRBJ2-1 . . TRBV29-1 CSVEHRPGLGVYNEQFF TGCAGCGTTGAACACCGCCCCGGGTTGGGGGTCTACAATGAGCAGTTCTTC
TRBJ2-7 . . TRBV6-6 CASSYQGYEQYF TGTGCCAGCAGTTACCAAGGGTACGAGCAGTACTTC
TRBJ1-1 . . TRBV4-1 CASSQDEWNTEAFF TGCGCCAGCAGCCAAGACGAATGGAACACTGAAGCTTTCTTT
TRBJ2-7 . . TRBV7-1 CASSSRDLGGYEQYF TGTGCCAGCAGCAGCAGAGATCTCGGGGGCTACGAGCAGTACTTC
TRBJ2-6 few TRBD2 TRBV5-1 CASTRPGGGANVLTF TGCGCCAGCACCCGTCCGGGAGGCGGGGCCAACGTCCTGACTTTC
TRBJ2-7 . TRBD2 TRBV29-1 CSVLRTSASSYEQYF TGCAGCGTTCTCCGGACTAGCGCATCCTCCTACGAGCAGTACTTC
TRBJ2-4 . . TRBV6-1 CASTPLPQAKNIQYF TGTGCCAGCACCCCCCTTCCGCAAGCCAAAAACATTCAGTACTTC
TRBJ2-7 . TRBD2 TRBV6-6 CAILAGDHEQYF TGTGCCATCTTAGCGGGGGATCACGAGCAGTACTTC
TRBJ2-2 few . TRBV13 CASSTGDSNTGELFF TGTGCCAGCAGCACCGGCGATTCGAACACCGGGGAGCTGTTTTTT
TRBJ1-2 . . TRBV5-4 CASSLPHRVDYGYTF TGTGCCAGCAGCTTGCCCCACAGGGTTGACTATGGCTACACCTTC
TRBJ2-4 . . TRBV5-6 CASSPGPTGSNIQYF TGTGCCAGCAGCCCGGGTCCCACAGGGAGTAACATTCAGTACTTC